A selection of T cell receptor beta chains follows, all from one sample in a study of T-cell memory formation after mild COVID-19. From the 5' RACE reads, TCRdb called clonotypes with MiXCR, one entry per CDR3 protein. This sample has a few hundred thousand distinct CDR3 sequences, with more than 20% found just once. Sequenced sample: PBMCs or a T cell subset sorted from them (not recorded which). These receptors all stem from a man younger than 35 who had mild COVID-19 (a few samples of this study predate the infection). Cell type and time point are not known. CDR3s include the opening cysteine and the closing phenylalanine or tryptophan. A D gene is named only where the DNA matches it firmly. Clone size is given for some rows only: seen once, a few or many times, or a class if the clone is expanded.

v_gene	j_gene	d_gene	abundance	CDR3aa	CDR3nt
TRBV7-2	TRBJ2-5	.	many	CASSLTETQYF	TGTGCCAGCAGCTTAACGGAGACCCAGTACTTC
TRBV20-1	TRBJ2-3	TRBD2	few	CSAVAGQPEDTQYF	TGCAGTGCTGTAGCGGGCCAGCCGGAAGATACGCAGTATTTT
TRBV5-1	TRBJ1-1	.	.	CASSLQGHSSGEAFF	TGCGCCAGCAGCTTGCAGGGACACTCTAGCGGTGAAGCTTTCTTT
TRBV4-2	TRBJ2-3	.	few	CASSQVHGGLDTDTQYF	TGTGCCAGCAGCCAAGTACATGGCGGATTGGACACAGATACGCAGTATTTT
TRBV5-5	TRBJ2-7	.	few	CASSFNSGGYEQYF	TGTGCCAGCAGCTTCAACTCCGGGGGCTACGAGCAGTACTTC
TRBV5-5	TRBJ2-7	.	.	CASTPVGSYEQYF	TGTGCCAGCACCCCGGTAGGGTCCTACGAGCAGTACTTC
TRBV7-2	TRBJ2-7	TRBD2	.	CASSLLAGGEEEQYF	TGTGCCAGCAGTTTACTAGCGGGGGGCGAGGAGGAGCAGTACTTC
TRBV5-1	TRBJ2-2	.	many	CASSSTALNTGELFF	TGCGCCAGCAGCTCGACAGCCTTGAACACCGGGGAGCTGTTTTTT
TRBV6-5	TRBJ2-2	TRBD2	few	CASSKGLAGLTGELFF	TGTGCCAGCAGTAAGGGACTAGCGGGGCTCACCGGGGAGCTGTTTTTT
TRBV12-3/TRBV12-4	TRBJ2-2	TRBD1	.	CASSSQSTGQVAGELFF	TGTGCCAGCAGTTCACAATCGACAGGGCAGGTGGCCGGGGAGCTGTTTTTT
TRBV20-1	TRBJ2-5	TRBD2	few	CSAGPSGGAGETQYF	TGCAGTGCTGGGCCGAGCGGGGGGGCCGGGGAGACCCAGTACTTC
TRBV7-2	TRBJ2-7	TRBD1	.	CASSLRGQIAYEQYF	TGTGCCAGCAGCTTAAGGGGACAGATCGCCTACGAGCAGTACTTC